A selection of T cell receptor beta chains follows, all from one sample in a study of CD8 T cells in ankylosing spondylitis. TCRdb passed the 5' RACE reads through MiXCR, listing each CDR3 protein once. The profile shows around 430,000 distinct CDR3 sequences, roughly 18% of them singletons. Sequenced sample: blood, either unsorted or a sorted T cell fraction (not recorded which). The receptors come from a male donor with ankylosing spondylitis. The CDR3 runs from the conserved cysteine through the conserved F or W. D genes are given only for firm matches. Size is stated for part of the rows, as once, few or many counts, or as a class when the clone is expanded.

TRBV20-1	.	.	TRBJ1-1	CSARDLAPNTEAFF	TGCAGTGCTAGAGATTTAGCGCCGAACACTGAAGCTTTCTTT
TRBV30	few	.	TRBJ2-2	CAWRDQGSTGELFF	TGTGCCTGGAGGGACCAGGGGAGCACCGGGGAGCTGTTTTTT
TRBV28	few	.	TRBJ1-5	CASSTNNQPQHF	TGTGCCAGCAGTACTAACAATCAGCCCCAGCATTTT
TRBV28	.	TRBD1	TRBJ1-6	CASSLAGTGISPLHF	TGTGCCAGCAGTCTAGCCGGGACAGGGATATCACCCCTCCACTTT
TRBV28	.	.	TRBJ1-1	CASSLRQFEAFF	TGTGCCAGCAGTCTCCGACAGTTTGAAGCTTTCTTT
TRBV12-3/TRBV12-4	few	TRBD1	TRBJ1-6	CASRRQGYNSPLHF	TGTGCCAGCAGGAGACAGGGCTATAATTCACCCCTCCACTTT
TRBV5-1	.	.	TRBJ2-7	CASSPYAAYEQYF	TGCGCCAGCAGCCCCTACGCGGCGTACGAGCAGTACTTC
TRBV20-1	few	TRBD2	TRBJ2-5	CSARDLMAGGAYQETQYF	TGCAGTGCTAGAGATCTGATGGCGGGGGGGGCGTACCAAGAGACCCAGTACTTC
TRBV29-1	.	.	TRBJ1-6	CSVQKNYNSPLHF	TGCAGCGTACAGAAAAACTATAATTCACCCCTCCACTTT
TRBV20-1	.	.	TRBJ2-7	CSASQGTSSYEQYF	TGCAGTGCTAGCCAGGGCACTAGCTCCTACGAGCAGTACTTC